This T cell receptor beta chain was sequenced for a study of metastatic and nonmetastatic thyroid tumors. The V and J ends lost 5 bases and 0 bases respectively, with 17 bases between them. The CDR3 spans 16 residues. The V gene's germline CDR1 is SGHNT and CDR2 YENEEA. Comment on this clone: The antigen remains undetermined.

In the study's own analysis: A distant-metastasis classifier for papillary thyroid cancer was built using CDR3 differences across clinicopathological groups. TCRdb redid the clone calls on the PCR reads using MiXCR. The V and J calls here are based on TCRdb, not the publication. The sample includes roughly 20,000 clones, roughly 29% of them seen just once. General study results and limits: It was reportedly found that TCR beta diversity was significantly higher in malignant thyroid tumors than in benign nodules, a difference seen in both blood and tumor samples.

Prior to thyroid surgery, none of the patients had received any treatment. The sequence derives from a female donor with papillary thyroid cancer or a benign thyroid nodule (not recorded which). Some clones in this sample may be carry-over from other donors' samples. This chain links TRBV11-3 with TRBJ2-7; possibly TRBD1 for D (5 bases). Sequencing used blood. The CDR3 sequence: CASSGRDYVCSYEQYF. The CDR3 region has the DNA TGTGCCAGCAGCGGCAGGGATTATGTTTGCTCCTACGAGCAGTACTTC. Drawing the rest from reference TRBV11-3 and TRBJ2-7, the complete variable domain is EAGVVQSPRYKIIEKKQPVAFWCNPISGHNTLYWYLQNLGQGPELLIRYENEEAVDDSQLPKDRFSAERLKGVDSTLKIQPAELGDSAVYLCASSGRDYVCSYEQYFGPGTRLTVT.